This T cell receptor (beta chain) was identified in a study of T cells in Graves' hyperthyroidism and ophthalmopathy. For the study at large: The blood sample was taken at first diagnosis, before treatment began. Points from the study as a whole: The model identified upcoming ophthalmopathy a median roughly 6.5 months ahead of onset.

The CDR3 regions of TCR beta were amplified from RNA transcripts. In the first-round RT-PCR of the TCR CDR3, the HTBI primer set was used. One entry per CDR3 protein, called by TCRdb with MiXCR from the multiplex PCR reads. Of 540,000 or so distinct CDR3 sequences in the sample, around 16% were seen once. Fresh 10 ml peripheral blood yielded PBMCs. Notes on this clonotype: The antigen is unknown. A much larger clonotype is one base distant, so this may be a read error.

CDR1 SEHNR and CDR2 FQNEAQ come from the germline V gene (reference sequence). This CDR3 has 14 amino acids. V lost 7 bases and J 3 bases, leaving 14 bases between the germline ends. The specimen sequenced was blood. The TCR was taken from a woman aged 25 to 39 with Graves' hyperthyroidism. The chain joins TRBV7-9 to TRBJ2-3; D gene ambiguous. The CDR3 DNA follows: TGTGCCAGCAACTTCCCGGCAGAGACAGATACGCAGTATTTT. Amino acids: CASNFPAETDTQYF.